The 24 T cell receptor beta chains reported below all come from one sample, sequenced in a study of T cell responses to AZD1222 COVID-19 vaccine. Libraries were prepared by immunoSEQ multiplex PCR; TCRdb keeps only in-frame clonotypes and omits some of them. Here the sample spans about 140,000 clones, 75% to 90% being singletons. Sample: peripheral blood, taken on day 0 of AZD1222 vaccination. Receptor source: an adult in good health.

The chain links TRBV5-1 to TRBJ2-3, with 15 bases matching TRBD2. Germline V gene data show CDR1 as SGHRS and CDR2 as YFSETQ. This CDR3 has 21 residues. With 4 bases clipped from V and 1 base from J, the junction kept 16 bases outside the gene matches. CDR3 nucleotides: TGCGCCAGCAGCCCACGGACAGCCGGGACTAGCGGGAGGCAACGCACAGATACGCAGTATTTT. Translated: CASSPRTAGTSGRQRTDTQYF. The variable domain in full, with the rest retrieved from reference TRBV5-1 and TRBJ2-3, is KAGVTQTPRYLIKTRGQQVTLSCSPISGHRSVSWYQQTPGQGLQFLFEYFSETQRNKGNFPGRFSGRQFSNSRSEMNVSTLELGDSALYLCASSPRTAGTSGRQRTDTQYFGPGTRLTVL.

V is TRBV4-2 and J is TRBJ2-6; D not certain. V shed 0 bases and J shed 0 bases, with 3 bases lying between them. Looked up from germline, CDR1 is LGHNA and CDR2 is YNFKEQ. CDR3 size: 15 residues. The CDR3 is CASSQETSGANVLTF. CDR3 nucleotides: TGTGCCAGCAGCCAAGAGACCTCTGGGGCCAACGTCCTGACTTTC.

The rearrangement joins TRBV28 to TRBJ2-2; tentative D call: TRBD2 (6 bases). Trimming removed 3 bases from V and 0 bases from J, with 11 bases in between. This CDR3 spans 16 amino acids. The germline CDR1 and CDR2 sequences are MDHEN and SYDVKM. CDR3 nucleotide sequence: TGTGCCAGCAGTTTGGCGGGACTGGCGAACACCGGGGAGCTGTTTTTT. This encodes CASSLAGLANTGELFF. The full variable domain, completed using reference TRBV28 and TRBJ2-2, is DVKVTQSSRYLVKRTGEKVFLECVQDMDHENMFWYRQDPGLGLRLIYFSYDVKMKEKGDIPEGYSVSREKKERFSLILESASTNQTSMYLCASSLAGLANTGELFFGEGSRLTVL.

This CDR3 is CATSSGPNSPLHF. The CDR3 DNA is TGTGCCACCAGTTCGGGTCCCAATTCACCCCTCCACTTT. J is TRBJ1-6 and V is TRBV24-1, with no clear D. Trimming removed 6 bases at V and 7 bases at J, with 9 bases between. The CDR3 has 13 residues. Germline assignment: CDR1 KGHDR and CDR2 SFDVKD.

The chain combines TRBV20-1 with TRBJ2-7, with D perhaps matching TRBD1 (6 bases). Per the germline V gene, CDR1 is DFQATT and CDR2 is SNEGSKA (reference sequence). The CDR3 length is 13 residues. The V and J ends lost 3 bases and 3 bases respectively, with 12 bases between them. The CDR3 DNA follows: TGCAGTGCTAGTAAGGGACACGGCTACGAGCAGTACTTC. It specifies CSASKGHGYEQYF.

The rearrangement joins TRBV28 to TRBJ1-1, with 7 bases that match TRBD1. CDR1 and CDR2 (germline): MDHEN, SYDVKM. V lost 8 bases, J lost 3 bases, and 9 bases stayed unmatched. The CDR3 runs 14 residues. The CDR3 loop is CASGLRGEYTEAFF. Here the CDR3 DNA reads TGTGCCAGCGGACTCAGGGGGGAGTACACTGAAGCTTTCTTT.

The chain uses TRBV20-1 and TRBJ2-5, with TRBD1 as a possible D gene (6 bases). There are 13 residues in the CDR3. The V gene lost 3 bases and the J gene lost 4 bases, with 12 bases spanning the gap. Germline loops: CDR1 DFQATT, CDR2 SNEGSKA (reference sequence). The CDR3 spells CSASNRVPETQYF. The CDR3 DNA reads as TGCAGTGCTAGTAACAGGGTCCCAGAGACCCAGTACTTC.

The chain carries TRBV2 and TRBJ2-3; D remains unclear. V shed 3 bases and J shed 8 bases, with 6 bases lying between them. The CDR3 is made up of 11 amino acids. Germline V gives CDR1 SNHLY, CDR2 FYNNEI. The CDR3 DNA reads TGTGCCAGCAGTGACTCTGGTACGCAGTATTTT. Translation gives CASSDSGTQYF.

The chain uses TRBV5-4 and TRBJ2-7; a weak D match, TRBD2 (5 bases). Trimming stripped 4 bases from V and 2 bases from J, with 10 bases between. This CDR3 contains 13 residues. Germline loops: CDR1 SGHNT, CDR2 YYREEE (reference sequence). The CDR3 bases are TGTGCCAGCAGCGCGGCGGGCCCCTACGAGCAGTACTTC. Its translation is CASSAAGPYEQYF.

This rearrangement joins TRBV14 to TRBJ2-1, with D maybe TRBD2 (6 bases). There are 15 residues in the CDR3. The V gene's germline CDR1 is SGHDN and CDR2 FVKESK. The V end was cut by 0 bases, the J end by 2 bases, with 8 bases between. The CDR3 sequence is CASSQEWGAYNEQFF. The CDR3 nucleotides read TGTGCCAGCAGCCAAGAATGGGGGGCCTACAATGAGCAGTTCTTC. Using reference TRBV14 and TRBJ2-1 for the parts outside the CDR3, the full variable domain is EAGVTQFPSHSVIEKGQTVTLRCDPISGHDNLYWYRRVMGKEIKFLLHFVKESKQDESGMPNNRFLAERTGGTYSTLKVQPAELEDSGVYFCASSQEWGAYNEQFFGPGTRLTVL.

The chain carries TRBV7-8 and TRBJ1-6; TRBD1 might be the D (6 bases). V lost 5 bases and J 7 bases, leaving 12 bases between the germline ends. The V gene's germline CDR1 is SGHVS and CDR2 FQNEAQ. This CDR3 is built from 14 residues. CDR3 nucleotides: TGTGCCAGCAGCCTCGGGGGGGGCAATTCACCCCTCCACTTT. It specifies CASSLGGGNSPLHF.

The rearrangement joins TRBV18 to TRBJ1-3; 7 bases map to TRBD1. J gave up 0 bases and V 3 bases, and 2 bases lay outside the gene matches. Germline V gene data show CDR1 as KGHSH and CDR2 as LQKENI. The CDR3 contains 15 residues. In nucleotides, the CDR3 is TGTGCCAGCTCACCGCGGACAGGCTCTGGAAACACCATATATTTT. It codes for CASSPRTGSGNTIYF.

The CDR3 nucleotides are TGCGCCAGCAGTGTTAGCCTAGCGGGAGCAGATACGCAGTATTTT. It codes for CASSVSLAGADTQYF. The chain couples TRBV10-1 to TRBJ2-3, with 10 bases lining up with TRBD2. This CDR3 has 15 amino acids. The germline V gene encodes CDR1 WNHNN and CDR2 SYGVQD (reference sequence). Trimming took 4 bases from V and 4 from J; bases not matched to a gene: 5.

This chain links TRBV18 with TRBJ1-4; the match to TRBD1 covers 8 bases. Germline CDR1 and CDR2: KGHSH and LQKENI. There are 15 residues in the CDR3. The junction had 10 bases not matched to a gene; V was cut back by 5 bases and J by 8 bases. DNA of the CDR3: TGTGCCAGCTCAGGCGGACAGGGCAACTCAGAAAAACTGTTTTTT. It translates to CASSGGQGNSEKLFF.

V usage is TRBV18 and J usage is TRBJ1-2; no clear D. V lost 4 bases and J 4 bases, leaving 10 bases between the germline ends. Per the germline V gene, CDR1 is KGHSH and CDR2 is LQKENI. This CDR3 is 13 amino acids long. The CDR3: CASSLPPAYGYTF. As DNA, the CDR3 is TGTGCCAGCTCACTACCGCCCGCCTATGGCTACACCTTC.

V and J are TRBV5-1 and TRBJ2-7; D is perhaps TRBD1 or TRBD2 (5 bases each). V lost 4 bases and J lost 1, with 15 bases in between. The CDR3 runs to 15 residues. Germline CDR1 is SGHRS and CDR2 is YFSETQ. Here the CDR3 reads CASSGAGTSSYEQYF. The CDR3 DNA sequence: TGCGCCAGCAGCGGAGCCGGGACGTCTTCCTACGAGCAGTACTTC.

CDR3 sequence reads: CASSWGQINQPQHF. In nucleotides, the CDR3 is TGTGCCAGCAGCTGGGGGCAGATTAATCAGCCCCAGCATTTT. The V call is TRBV5-8, the J call TRBJ1-5; TRBD1 might be the D (6 bases). The CDR3 contains 14 residues. In germline, CDR1 is SGHTS, CDR2 YDEGEE. V was trimmed by 3 bases and J by 4 bases, leaving 11 bases between them.

V and J are TRBV27 and TRBJ2-7; possibly TRBD2 for D (5 bases). Between the trimmed V and J ends, which lost 2 bases and 3 bases, there was a span of 11 bases. CDR1 and CDR2 (germline): MNHEY, SMNVEV (reference sequence). The CDR3 is 14 amino acids. The CDR3 nucleotides read TGTGCCAGCAGTTTAGGAGGAGGCAACTACGAGCAGTACTTC. Its protein product is CASSLGGGNYEQYF.

This clone was seen a few times. The V gene is TRBV5-5, the J gene TRBJ1-1; 7 nucleotides match TRBD1. The CDR3 covers 17 residues. Unmatched junction bases numbered 9, after V lost 0 bases and J lost 1 base. From germline, CDR1 is SGHKS and CDR2 YYEKEE (reference sequence). Written as DNA, the CDR3 is TGTGCCAGCAGCTTGGGGGTGTCAGGGGGTCAGAACACTGAAGCTTTCTTT. This sequence encodes CASSLGVSGGQNTEAFF.

The V call is TRBV2, the J call TRBJ1-5; D gene ambiguous. The CDR3 loop spans 13 amino acids. Germline assignment: CDR1 SNHLY and CDR2 FYNNEI. Trimming removed 5 bases at V and 2 bases at J, with 7 bases between. The DNA of the CDR3 is TGTGCCAGCAGTCTACAAGGCAATCAGCCCCAGCATTTT. Its translation: CASSLQGNQPQHF. Full variable domain (missing parts from reference TRBV2 and TRBJ1-5): EPEVTQTPSHQVTQMGQEVILRCVPISNHLYFYWYRQILGQKVEFLVSFYNNEISEKSEIFDDQFSVERPDGSNFTLKIRSTKLEDSAMYFCASSLQGNQPQHFGDGTRLSIL.

V gene TRBV6-5 combines with J gene TRBJ1-2, with 8 bases fitting TRBD1. CDR1 and CDR2 (germline): MNHEY, SVGAGI. The CDR3 has 15 amino acids. V lost 2 bases and J lost 5; bases outside the gene matches: 7. CDR3 in DNA: TGTGCCAGCAGTTACCCCATCGGACAGGGTTATGGCTACACCTTC. It yields the protein CASSYPIGQGYGYTF.

This chain connects TRBV7-6 to TRBJ2-3, with 11 bases fitting TRBD2. This CDR3 is built from 16 residues. Germline V lookup: CDR1 SGHVS, CDR2 FNYEAQ. With V trimmed by 5 bases and J by 6 bases, 10 bases remained unmatched. The CDR3 protein is CASSRPETSGTDTQYF. The CDR3 nucleotides are TGTGCCAGCAGCCGACCGGAGACTAGCGGGACTGATACGCAGTATTTT.

The gene calls are TRBV19 and TRBJ1-4; 7 positions agree with TRBD1. The germline CDR1 and CDR2 sequences are LNHDA and SQIVND (reference sequence). J gave up 0 bases and V 3 bases, and 1 base lay outside the gene matches. The CDR3 has 15 residues. CDR3 nucleotide sequence: TGTGCCAGTAGTATCGGGACAGCAACTAATGAAAAACTGTTTTTT. Protein product: CASSIGTATNEKLFF.

Concerning this clone itself: A junction boundary mismatches the germline segment, possibly from a read error. V usage is TRBV9 and J usage is TRBJ1-2, with 7 bases aligning to TRBD1. The CDR3 sequence is 13 residues long. Germline CDR1 reads SGDLS; CDR2 reads YYNGEE. The CDR3 DNA follows: TGTGCCAGCAGCGTAGGTGGACAGGCTTTTTTGGTTTTC. Its protein is CASSVGGQAFLVF.